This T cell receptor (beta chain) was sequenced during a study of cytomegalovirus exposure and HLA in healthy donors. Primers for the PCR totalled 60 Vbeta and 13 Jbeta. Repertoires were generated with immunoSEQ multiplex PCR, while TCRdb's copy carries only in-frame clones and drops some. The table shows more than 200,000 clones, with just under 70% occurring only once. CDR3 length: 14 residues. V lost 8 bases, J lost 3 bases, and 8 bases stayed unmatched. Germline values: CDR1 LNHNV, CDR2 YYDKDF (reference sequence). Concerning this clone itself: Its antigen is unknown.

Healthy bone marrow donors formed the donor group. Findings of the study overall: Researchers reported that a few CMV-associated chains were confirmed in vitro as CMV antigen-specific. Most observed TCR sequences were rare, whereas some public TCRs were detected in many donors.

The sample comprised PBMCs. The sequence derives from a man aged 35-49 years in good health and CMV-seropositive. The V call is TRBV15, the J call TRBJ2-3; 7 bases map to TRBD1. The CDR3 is CATRSEGATDTQYF. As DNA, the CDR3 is TGTGCCACCCGATCCGAGGGGGCGACAGATACGCAGTATTTT.